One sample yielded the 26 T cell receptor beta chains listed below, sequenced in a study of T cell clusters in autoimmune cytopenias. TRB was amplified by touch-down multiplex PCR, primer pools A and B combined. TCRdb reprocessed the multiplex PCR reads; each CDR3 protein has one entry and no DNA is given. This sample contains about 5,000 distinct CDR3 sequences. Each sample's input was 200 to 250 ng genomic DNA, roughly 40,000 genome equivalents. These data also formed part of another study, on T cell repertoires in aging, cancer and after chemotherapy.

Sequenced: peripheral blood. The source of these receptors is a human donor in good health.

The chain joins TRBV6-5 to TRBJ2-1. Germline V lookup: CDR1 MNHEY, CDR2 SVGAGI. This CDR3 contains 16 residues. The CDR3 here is CASSRRRTGAYNEQFF.

CDR3 in amino acids: CAISVAGQGFDEQYF. This chain uses TRBV10-3 with TRBJ2-7; without DNA, the TCRdb call of TRBD1 cannot be checked. Germline loops: CDR1 ENHRY, CDR2 SYGVKD. There are 15 residues in the CDR3.

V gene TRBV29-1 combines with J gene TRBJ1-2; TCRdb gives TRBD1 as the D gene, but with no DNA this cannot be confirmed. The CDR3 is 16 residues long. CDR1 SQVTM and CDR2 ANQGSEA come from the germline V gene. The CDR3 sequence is CSVEVTVLRGTYGYTF. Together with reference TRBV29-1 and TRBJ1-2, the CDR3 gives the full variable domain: SAVISQKPSRDICQRGTSLTIQCQVDSQVTMMFWYRQQPGQSLTLIATANQGSEATYESGFVIDKFPISRPNLTFSTLTVSNMSPEDSSIYLCSVEVTVLRGTYGYTFGSGTRLTVV.

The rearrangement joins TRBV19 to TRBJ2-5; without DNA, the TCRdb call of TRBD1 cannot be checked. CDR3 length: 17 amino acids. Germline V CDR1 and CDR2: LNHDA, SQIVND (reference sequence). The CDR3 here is CASSGGVTGGSQETQYF.

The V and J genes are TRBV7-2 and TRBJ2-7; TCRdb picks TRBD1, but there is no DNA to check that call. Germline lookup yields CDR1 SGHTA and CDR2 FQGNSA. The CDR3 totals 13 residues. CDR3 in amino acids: CASKKTGTYEQYF.

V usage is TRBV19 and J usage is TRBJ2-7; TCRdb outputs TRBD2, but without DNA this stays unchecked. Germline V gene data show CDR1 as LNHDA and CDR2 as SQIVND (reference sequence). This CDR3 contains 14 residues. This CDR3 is CATQGTSGSYEQYF.

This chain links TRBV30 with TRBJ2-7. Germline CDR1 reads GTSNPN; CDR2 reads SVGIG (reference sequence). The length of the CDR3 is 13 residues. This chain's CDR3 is CAWSVDRAYEQYF.

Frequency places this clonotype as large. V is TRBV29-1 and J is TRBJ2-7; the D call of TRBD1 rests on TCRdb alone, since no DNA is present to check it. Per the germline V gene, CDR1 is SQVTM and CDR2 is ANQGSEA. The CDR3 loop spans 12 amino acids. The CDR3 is CSVVSRQVVQYF.

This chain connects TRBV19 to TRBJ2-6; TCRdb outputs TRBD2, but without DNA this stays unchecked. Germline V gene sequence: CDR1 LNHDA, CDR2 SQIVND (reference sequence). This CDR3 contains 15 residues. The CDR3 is CASSPVGSGANVLTF.

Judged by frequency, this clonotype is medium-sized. The CDR3 is CASSLIGGNSYNEQFF. This chain joins TRBV12-3 or TRBV12-4 and TRBJ2-1. The CDR3 spans 16 residues.

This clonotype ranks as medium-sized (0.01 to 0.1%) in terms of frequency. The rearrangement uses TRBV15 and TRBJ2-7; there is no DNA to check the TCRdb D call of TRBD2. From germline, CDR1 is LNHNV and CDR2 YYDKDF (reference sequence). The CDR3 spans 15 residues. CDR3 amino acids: CATSSAGGAIYEQYF.

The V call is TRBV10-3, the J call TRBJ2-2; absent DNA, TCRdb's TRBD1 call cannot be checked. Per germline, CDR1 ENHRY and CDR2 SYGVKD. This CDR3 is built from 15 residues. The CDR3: CAIRATGTNTGELFF.

The CDR3 loop reads CASSYEAGEGPSGDTQYF. This chain connects TRBV6-2 or TRBV6-3 to TRBJ2-3; TCRdb outputs TRBD2, but without DNA this stays unchecked. Germline CDR1 MNHEY, CDR2 SVGEGT. The CDR3 sequence is 18 residues long.

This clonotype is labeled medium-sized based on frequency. CDR3 sequence: CSVVSGQGFDEKLFF. The gene calls are TRBV29-1 and TRBJ1-4; the TCRdb call, TRBD1, lacks DNA for checking. CDR1 and CDR2 from the germline V gene are SQVTM and ANQGSEA. The CDR3 has 15 amino acids. The full variable domain, rest sourced from reference TRBV29-1 and TRBJ1-4, is SAVISQKPSRDICQRGTSLTIQCQVDSQVTMMFWYRQQPGQSLTLIATANQGSEATYESGFVIDKFPISRPNLTFSTLTVSNMSPEDSSIYLCSVVSGQGFDEKLFFGSGTQLSVL.

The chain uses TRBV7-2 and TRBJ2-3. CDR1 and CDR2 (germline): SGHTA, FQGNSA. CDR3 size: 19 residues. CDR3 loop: CASSLAEIMFFPSTDTQYF.

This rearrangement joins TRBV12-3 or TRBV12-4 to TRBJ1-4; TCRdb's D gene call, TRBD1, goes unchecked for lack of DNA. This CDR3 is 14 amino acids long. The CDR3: CASSLDRGREKLFF.

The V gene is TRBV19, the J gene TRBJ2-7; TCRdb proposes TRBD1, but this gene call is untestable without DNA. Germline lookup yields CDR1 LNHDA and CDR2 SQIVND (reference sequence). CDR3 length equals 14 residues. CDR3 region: CASSSQGFGGEQYF.

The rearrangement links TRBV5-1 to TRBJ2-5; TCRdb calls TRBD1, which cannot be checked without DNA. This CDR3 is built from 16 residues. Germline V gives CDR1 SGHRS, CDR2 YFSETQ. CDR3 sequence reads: CASSGVTGDGGETQYF. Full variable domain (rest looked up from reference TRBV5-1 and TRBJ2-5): KAGVTQTPRYLIKTRGQQVTLSCSPISGHRSVSWYQQTPGQGLQFLFEYFSETQRNKGNFPGRFSGRQFSNSRSEMNVSTLELGDSALYLCASSGVTGDGGETQYFGPGTRLLVL.

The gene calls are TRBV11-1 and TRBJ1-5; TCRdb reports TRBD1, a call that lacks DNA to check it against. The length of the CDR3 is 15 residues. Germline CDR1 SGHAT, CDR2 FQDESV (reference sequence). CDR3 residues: CASSQGGNSNQPQHF.

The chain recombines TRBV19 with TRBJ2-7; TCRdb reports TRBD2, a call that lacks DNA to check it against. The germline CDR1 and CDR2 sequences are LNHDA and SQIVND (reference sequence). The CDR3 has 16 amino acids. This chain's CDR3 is CASSMELAGVGYEQYF.

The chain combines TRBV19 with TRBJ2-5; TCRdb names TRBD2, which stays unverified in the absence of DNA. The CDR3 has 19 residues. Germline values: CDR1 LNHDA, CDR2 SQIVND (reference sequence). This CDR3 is CASTRGGLAGVYPPETQYF.

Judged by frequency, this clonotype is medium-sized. This CDR3 reads CASSYEAFRDREQFF. The V and J genes are TRBV6-5 and TRBJ2-1; TCRdb names TRBD1, which stays unverified in the absence of DNA. CDR3 length equals 15 residues. Looked up from germline, CDR1 is MNHEY and CDR2 is SVGAGI.

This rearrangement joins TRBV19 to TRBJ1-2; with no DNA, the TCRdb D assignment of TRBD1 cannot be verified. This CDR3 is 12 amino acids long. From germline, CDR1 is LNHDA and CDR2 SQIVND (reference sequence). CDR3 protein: CASRAPDGGYTF.

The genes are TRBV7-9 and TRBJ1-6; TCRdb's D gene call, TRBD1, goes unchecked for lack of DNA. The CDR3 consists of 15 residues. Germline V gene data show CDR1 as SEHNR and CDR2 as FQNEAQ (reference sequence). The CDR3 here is CASSQQGATASPLHF.

The CDR3 here is CASSGRVPTDTQYF. This rearrangement joins TRBV19 to TRBJ2-3; no DNA is available, so the TRBD2 call from TCRdb remains unchecked. The germline V gene has CDR1 LNHDA and CDR2 SQIVND (reference sequence). There are 14 residues in the CDR3. Together with reference TRBV19 and TRBJ2-3, the CDR3 gives the full variable domain: DGGITQSPKYLFRKEGQNVTLSCEQNLNHDAMYWYRQDPGQGLRLIYYSQIVNDFQKGDIAEGYSVSREKKESFPLTVTSAQKNPTAFYLCASSGRVPTDTQYFGPGTRLTVL.

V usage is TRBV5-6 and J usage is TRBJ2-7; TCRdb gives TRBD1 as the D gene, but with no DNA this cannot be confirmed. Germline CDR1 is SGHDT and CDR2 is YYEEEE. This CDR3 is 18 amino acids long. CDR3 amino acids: CASSLFRDRGRLTYEQYF. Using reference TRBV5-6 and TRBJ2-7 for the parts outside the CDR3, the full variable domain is DAGVTQSPTHLIKTRGQQVTLRCSPKSGHDTVSWYQQALGQGPQFIFQYYEEEERQRGNFPDRFSGHQFPNYSSELNVNALLLGDSALYLCASSLFRDRGRLTYEQYFGPGTRLTVT.